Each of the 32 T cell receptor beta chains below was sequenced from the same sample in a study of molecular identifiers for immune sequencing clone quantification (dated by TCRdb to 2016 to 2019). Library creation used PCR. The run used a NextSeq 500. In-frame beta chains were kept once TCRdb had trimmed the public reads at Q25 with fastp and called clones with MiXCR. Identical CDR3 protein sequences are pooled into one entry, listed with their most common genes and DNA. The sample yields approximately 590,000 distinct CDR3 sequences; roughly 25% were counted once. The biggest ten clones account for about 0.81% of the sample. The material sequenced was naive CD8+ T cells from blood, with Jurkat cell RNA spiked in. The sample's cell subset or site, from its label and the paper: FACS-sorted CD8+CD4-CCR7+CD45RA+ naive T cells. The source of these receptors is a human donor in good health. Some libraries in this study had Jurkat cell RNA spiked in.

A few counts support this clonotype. The CDR3 DNA follows: TGTGCCAGCAGCCGAGTTGGGGACTGGGCCTACGAGCAGTACTTC. Protein product: CASSRVGDWAYEQYF. V is TRBV27 and J is TRBJ2-7, with a tentative D call TRBD2 (6 bases). The length of the CDR3 is 15 residues. V lost 6 bases to trimming and J lost 2 bases, with 17 bases between them. The V gene's germline CDR1 is MNHEY and CDR2 SMNVEV (reference sequence).

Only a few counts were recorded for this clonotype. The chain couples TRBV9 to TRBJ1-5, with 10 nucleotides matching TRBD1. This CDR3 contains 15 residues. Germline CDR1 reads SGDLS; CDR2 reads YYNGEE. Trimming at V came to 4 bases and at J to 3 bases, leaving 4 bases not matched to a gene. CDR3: CASSRGTGANQPQHF. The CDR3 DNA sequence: TGTGCCAGCAGCCGCGGGACAGGGGCCAATCAGCCCCAGCATTTT.

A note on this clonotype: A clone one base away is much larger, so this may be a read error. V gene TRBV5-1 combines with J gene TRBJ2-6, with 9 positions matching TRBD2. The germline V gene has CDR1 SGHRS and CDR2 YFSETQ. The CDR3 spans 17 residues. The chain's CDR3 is CASSLLAGDSVANVLTF. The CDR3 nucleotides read TGCGCCAGCAGCTTACTAGCGGGTGACTCTGTGGCCAACGTCCTGACTTTC.

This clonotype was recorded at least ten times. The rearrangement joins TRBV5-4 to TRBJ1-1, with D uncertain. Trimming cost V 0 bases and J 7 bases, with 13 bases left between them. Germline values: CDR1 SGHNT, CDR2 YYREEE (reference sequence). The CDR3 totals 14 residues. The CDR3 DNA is TGTGCCAGCAGCTTGGGGTGGTCGGGGTATGAAGCTTTCTTT. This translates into CASSLGWSGYEAFF.

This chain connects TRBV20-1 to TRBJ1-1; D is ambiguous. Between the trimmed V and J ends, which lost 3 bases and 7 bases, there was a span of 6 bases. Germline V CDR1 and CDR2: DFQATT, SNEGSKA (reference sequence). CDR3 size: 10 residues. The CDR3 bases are TGCAGTGCTAGGGTGAATGAAGCTTTCTTT. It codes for CSARVNEAFF.

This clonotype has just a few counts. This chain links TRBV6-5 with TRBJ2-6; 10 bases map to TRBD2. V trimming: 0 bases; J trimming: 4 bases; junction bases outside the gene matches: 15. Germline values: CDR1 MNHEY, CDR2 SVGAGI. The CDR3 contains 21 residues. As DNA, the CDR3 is TGTGCCAGCAGTTACTCGTCGGTCGAGCGGGAGGGCCGGTCCGGGGCCAACGTCCTGACTTTC. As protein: CASSYSSVEREGRSGANVLTF.

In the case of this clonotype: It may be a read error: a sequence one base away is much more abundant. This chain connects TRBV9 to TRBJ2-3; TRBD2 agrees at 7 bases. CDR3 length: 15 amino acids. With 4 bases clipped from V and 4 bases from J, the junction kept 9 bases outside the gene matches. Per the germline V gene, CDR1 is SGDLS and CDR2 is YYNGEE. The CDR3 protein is CASSLGGRSSDTQYF. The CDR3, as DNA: TGTGCCAGCAGCCTTGGCGGGAGAAGCTCAGATACGCAGTATTTT.

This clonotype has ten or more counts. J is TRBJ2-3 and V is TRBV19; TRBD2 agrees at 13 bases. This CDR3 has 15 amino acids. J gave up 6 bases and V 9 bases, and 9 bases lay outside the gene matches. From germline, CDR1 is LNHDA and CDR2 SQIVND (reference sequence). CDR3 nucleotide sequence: TGTGCCAGCAGCGGACTAGCGGGAGTCCTGGATACGCAGTATTTT. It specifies CASSGLAGVLDTQYF.

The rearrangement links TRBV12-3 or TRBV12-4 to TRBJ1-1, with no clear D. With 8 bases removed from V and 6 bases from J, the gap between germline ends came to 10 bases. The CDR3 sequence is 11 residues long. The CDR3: CASSVAPEAFF. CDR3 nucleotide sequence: TGTGCCAGCTCGGTAGCTCCTGAAGCTTTCTTT.

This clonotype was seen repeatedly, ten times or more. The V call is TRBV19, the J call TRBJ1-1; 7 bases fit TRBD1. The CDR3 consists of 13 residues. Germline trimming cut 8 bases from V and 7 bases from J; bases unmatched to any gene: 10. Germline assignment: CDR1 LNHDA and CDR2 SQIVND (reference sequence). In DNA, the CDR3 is TGTGCCAGTTCACCAGGGGGTCGCTTTGAAGCTTTCTTT. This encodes CASSPGGRFEAFF.

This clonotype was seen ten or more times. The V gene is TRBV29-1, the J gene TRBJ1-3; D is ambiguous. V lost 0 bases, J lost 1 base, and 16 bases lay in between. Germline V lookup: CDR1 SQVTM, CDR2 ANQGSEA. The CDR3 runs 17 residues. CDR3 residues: CSVEDLRPAESGNTIYF. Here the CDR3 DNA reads TGCAGCGTTGAAGATTTAAGGCCGGCAGAGTCTGGAAACACCATATATTTT.

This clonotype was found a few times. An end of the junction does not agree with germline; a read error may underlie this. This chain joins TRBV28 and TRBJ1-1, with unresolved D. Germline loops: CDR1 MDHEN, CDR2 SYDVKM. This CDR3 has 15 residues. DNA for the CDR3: TGTGCCAGCAGTTTAGTTAGATCCATGAACACTGAAGCTCTCTTT. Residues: CASSLVRSMNTEALF.

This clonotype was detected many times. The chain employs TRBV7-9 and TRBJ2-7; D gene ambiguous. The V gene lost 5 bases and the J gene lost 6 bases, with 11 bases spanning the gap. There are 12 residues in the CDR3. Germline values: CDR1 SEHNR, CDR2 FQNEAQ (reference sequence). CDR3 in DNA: TGTGCCAGCAGCCCGCCTTATCTCGAGCAGTACTTC. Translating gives CASSPPYLEQYF. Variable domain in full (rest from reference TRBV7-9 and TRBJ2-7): DTGVSQNPRHKITKRGQNVTFRCDPISEHNRLYWYRQTLGQGPEFLTYFQNEAQLEKSRLLSDRFSAERPKGSFSTLEIQRTEQGDSAMYLCASSPPYLEQYFGPGTRLTVT.

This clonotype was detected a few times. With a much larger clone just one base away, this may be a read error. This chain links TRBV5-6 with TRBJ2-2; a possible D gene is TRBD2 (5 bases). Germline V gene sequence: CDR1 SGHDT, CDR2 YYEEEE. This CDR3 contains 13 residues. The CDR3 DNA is TGTGCCAGCAGTCCTGAGACGGCCGGGGAGCCGTTTTTT. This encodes CASSPETAGEPFF. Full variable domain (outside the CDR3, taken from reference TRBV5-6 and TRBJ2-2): DAGVTQSPTHLIKTRGQQVTLRCSPKSGHDTVSWYQQALGQGPQFIFQYYEEEERQRGNFPDRFSGHQFPNYSSELNVNALLLGDSALYLCASSPETAGEPFFGEGSRLTVL.

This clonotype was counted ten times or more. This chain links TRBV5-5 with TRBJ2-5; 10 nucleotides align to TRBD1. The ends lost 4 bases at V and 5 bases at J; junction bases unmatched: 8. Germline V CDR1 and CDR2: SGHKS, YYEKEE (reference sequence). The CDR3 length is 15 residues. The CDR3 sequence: CASSPGTGEGETQYF. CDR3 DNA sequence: TGTGCCAGCAGCCCTGGGACAGGGGAAGGGGAGACCCAGTACTTC.

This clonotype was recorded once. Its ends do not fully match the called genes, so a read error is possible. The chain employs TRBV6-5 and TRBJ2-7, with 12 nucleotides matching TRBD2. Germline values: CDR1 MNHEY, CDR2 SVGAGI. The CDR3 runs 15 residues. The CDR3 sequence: CASSTTSGRLAEQNF. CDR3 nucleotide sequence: TGTGCCAGCAGCACGACTAGCGGGAGACTGGCCGAGCAGAACTTC.

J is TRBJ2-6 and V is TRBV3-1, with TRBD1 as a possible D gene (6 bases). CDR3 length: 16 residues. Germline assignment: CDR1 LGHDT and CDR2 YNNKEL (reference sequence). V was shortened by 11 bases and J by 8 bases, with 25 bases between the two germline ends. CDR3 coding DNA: TGTGCCCGCCGCCAAGAGTCTCCAGGGGATTCCAACGTCCTGACTTTC. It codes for CARRQESPGDSNVLTF.

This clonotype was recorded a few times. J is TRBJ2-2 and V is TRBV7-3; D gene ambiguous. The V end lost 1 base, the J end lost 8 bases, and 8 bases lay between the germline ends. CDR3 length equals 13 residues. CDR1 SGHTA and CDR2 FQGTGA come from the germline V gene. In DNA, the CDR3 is TGTGCCAGCAGCTTAATAAGTGCTGGGGAGCTGTTTTTT. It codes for CASSLISAGELFF.

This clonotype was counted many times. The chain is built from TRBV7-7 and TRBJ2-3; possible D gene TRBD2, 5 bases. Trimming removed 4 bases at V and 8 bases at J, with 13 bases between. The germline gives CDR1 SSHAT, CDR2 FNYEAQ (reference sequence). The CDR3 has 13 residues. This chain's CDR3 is CASSSAGEATQYF. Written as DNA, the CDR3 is TGTGCCAGCAGCTCTGCCGGGGAAGCTACGCAGTATTTT.

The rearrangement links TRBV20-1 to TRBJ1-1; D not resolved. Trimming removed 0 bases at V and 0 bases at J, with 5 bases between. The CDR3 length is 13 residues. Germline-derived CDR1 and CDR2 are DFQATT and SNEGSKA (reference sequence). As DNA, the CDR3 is TGCAGTGCTAGAGATTTCATGAACACTGAAGCTTTCTTT. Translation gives CSARDFMNTEAFF.

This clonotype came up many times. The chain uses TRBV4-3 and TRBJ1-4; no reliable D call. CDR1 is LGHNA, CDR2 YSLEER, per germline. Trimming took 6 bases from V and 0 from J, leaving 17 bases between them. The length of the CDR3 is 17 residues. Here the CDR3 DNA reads TGCGCCAGCAGTCCTACGGCCCCATATGCAACTAATGAAAAACTGTTTTTT. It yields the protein CASSPTAPYATNEKLFF.

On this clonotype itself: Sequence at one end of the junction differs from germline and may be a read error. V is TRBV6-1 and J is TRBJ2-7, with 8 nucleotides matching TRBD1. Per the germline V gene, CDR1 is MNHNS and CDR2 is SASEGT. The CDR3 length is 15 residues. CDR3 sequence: CASREGQGIIYEQYF. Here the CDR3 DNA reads TGTGCCAGCAGGGAAGGACAGGGAATTATCTACGAGCAGTACTTC.

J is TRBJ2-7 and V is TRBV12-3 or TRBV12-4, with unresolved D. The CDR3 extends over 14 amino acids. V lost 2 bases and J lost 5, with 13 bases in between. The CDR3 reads CASSLSGPRDEQYF. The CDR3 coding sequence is TGTGCCAGCAGTTTATCCGGGCCAAGGGACGAGCAGTACTTC.

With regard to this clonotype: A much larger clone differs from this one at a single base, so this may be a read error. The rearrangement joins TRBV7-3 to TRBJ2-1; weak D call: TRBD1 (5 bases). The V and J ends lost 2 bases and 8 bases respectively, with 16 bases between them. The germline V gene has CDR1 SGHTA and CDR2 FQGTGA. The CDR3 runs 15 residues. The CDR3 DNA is TGTGCCAGCAGCTTACTGGCAGTGGGCAGGGATGAGCAGTTCTTC. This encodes CASSLLAVGRDEQFF.

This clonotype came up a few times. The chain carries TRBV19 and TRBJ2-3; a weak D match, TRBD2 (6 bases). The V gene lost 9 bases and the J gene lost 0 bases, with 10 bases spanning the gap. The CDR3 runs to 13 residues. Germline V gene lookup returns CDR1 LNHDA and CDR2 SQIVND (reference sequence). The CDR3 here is CARTEGSTDTQYF. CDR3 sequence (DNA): TGTGCCAGAACGGAGGGGAGCACAGATACGCAGTATTTT.

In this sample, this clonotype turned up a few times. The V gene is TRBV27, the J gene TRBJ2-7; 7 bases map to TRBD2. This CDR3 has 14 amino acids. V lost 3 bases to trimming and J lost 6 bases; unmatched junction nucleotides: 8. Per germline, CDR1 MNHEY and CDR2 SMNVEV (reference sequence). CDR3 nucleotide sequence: TGTGCCAGCAGTTTTGGGACTACCTCCCCCGAGCAGTACTTC. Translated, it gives CASSFGTTSPEQYF.

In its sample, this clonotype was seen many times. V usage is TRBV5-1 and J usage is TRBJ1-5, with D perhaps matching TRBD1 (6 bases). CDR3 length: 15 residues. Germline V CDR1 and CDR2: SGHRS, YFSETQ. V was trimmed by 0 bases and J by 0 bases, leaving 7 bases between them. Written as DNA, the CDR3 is TGCGCCAGCAGCTTGGGACAGGTTAGCAATCAGCCCCAGCATTTT. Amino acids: CASSLGQVSNQPQHF.

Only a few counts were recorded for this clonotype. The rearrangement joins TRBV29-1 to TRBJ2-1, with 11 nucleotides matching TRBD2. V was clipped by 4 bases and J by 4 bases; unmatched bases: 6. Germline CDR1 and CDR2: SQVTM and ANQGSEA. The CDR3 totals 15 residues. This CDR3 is CSVAGTSGYYNEQFF. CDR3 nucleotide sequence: TGCAGCGTTGCCGGGACTAGCGGTTATTACAATGAGCAGTTCTTC.

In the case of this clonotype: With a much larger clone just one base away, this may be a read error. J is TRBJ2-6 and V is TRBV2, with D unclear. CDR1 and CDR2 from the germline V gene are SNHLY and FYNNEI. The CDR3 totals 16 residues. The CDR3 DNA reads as TGTGCCAGCTGTGATCCCAGGTACTCTGGGGCCAACGTCCTGACTTTC. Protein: CASCDPRYSGANVLTF.

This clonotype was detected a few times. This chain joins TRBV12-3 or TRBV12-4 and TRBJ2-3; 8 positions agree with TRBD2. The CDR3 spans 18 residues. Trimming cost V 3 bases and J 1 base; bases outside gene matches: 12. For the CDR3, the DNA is TGTGCCAGCAGTTTCATACCCTCTACGGGGGGGGGCACAGATACGCAGTATTTT. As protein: CASSFIPSTGGGTDTQYF.

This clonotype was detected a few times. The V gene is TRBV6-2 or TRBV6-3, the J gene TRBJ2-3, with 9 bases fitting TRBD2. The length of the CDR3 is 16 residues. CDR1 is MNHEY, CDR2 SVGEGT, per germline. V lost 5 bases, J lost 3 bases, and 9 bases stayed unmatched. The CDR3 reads CASSPPGLARTDTQYF. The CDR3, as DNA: TGTGCCAGCAGTCCCCCGGGACTAGCCCGTACAGATACGCAGTATTTT.

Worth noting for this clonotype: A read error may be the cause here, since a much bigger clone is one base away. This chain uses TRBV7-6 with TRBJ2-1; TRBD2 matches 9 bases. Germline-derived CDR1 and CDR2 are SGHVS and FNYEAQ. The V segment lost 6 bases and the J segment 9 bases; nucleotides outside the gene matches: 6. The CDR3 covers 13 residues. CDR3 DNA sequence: TGTGCCAGCAGAGCTAGCGGGATGGGTGAGCAGTTCTTC. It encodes CASRASGMGEQFF.